This is a list of T cell receptor beta chains from one sample in a study of OX40 agonist ivuxolimab in advanced cancers. Some clones are missing from TCRdb's copy, which holds only in-frame ones; the method was immunoSEQ multiplex PCR. The sample consists of about 35,000 clones, roughly 84% of them appearing once. The source material was CD4+ or CD8+ T cells sorted from blood, sampled in a trial of the OX40 agonist ivuxolimab. The source is an adult with an advanced solid tumor such as melanoma, head and neck, liver or kidney cancer. Each CDR3 is given with its conserved first and last residue. D genes are given only for firm matches. Some rows mark clone size as missing; the rest say once, few, many or name a class of expanded clone.

>-|TRBV28|-|TRBJ1-2
TGTGCCAGCAGTTTAAATGAGACCCCGGGGGCACGAAACTATGGCTACACCTTC
CASSLNETPGARNYGYTF
>-|TRBV6-6|-|TRBJ2-7
TGTGCCAGCAGTTACGGGTCGGCGCAGGGGACCTACGAGCAGTACTTC
CASSYGSAQGTYEQYF
>-|TRBV28|-|TRBJ2-7
TGTGCCAGCAGTCGGCCTGGTTCCTACGAGCAGTACTTC
CASSRPGSYEQYF
>-|TRBV5-4|TRBD2|TRBJ2-1
TGTGCCAGCAGCTCCCGGCTAGCGGGAGTTATTGATGAGCAGTTCTTC
CASSSRLAGVIDEQFF
>-|TRBV2|TRBD1|TRBJ2-3
TGTGCCGGGGGACAGGGCCCCACAGATACGCAGTATTTT
CAGGQGPTDTQYF
>-|TRBV13|TRBD2|TRBJ2-7
TGTGCCAGCAGCCCTTTAGCGGGGAGCTCCTATGAGCAGTACTTC
CASSPLAGSSYEQYF
>-|TRBV11-2|TRBD2|TRBJ2-5
TGTGCCAGCAGCATCCTAGCGGGTGAGACCCAGTACTTC
CASSILAGETQYF
>-|TRBV19|-|TRBJ2-4
TGTGCCAGTAGTCCAGGTATTGGGAGCGGAGGAAACATTCAGTACTTC
CASSPGIGSGGNIQYF
>-|TRBV6-5|-|TRBJ1-1
TGTGCCAGCAGCCCCTCTTCCACTGAAGCTTTCTTT
CASSPSSTEAFF
>-|TRBV19|TRBD1|TRBJ2-1
TGTGCCAGTGCCCTACCGGGACAGGGTCGCAATGAGCAGTTCTTC
CASALPGQGRNEQFF
>-|TRBV7-3|TRBD1|TRBJ2-1
TGTGCCAGCAGCACAGGGACAGGGAACAATGAGCAGTTCTTC
CASSTGTGNNEQFF
>-|TRBV2|TRBD2|TRBJ2-1
TGTGCCAGCAGTGAGCTGGGGACTAGCGGGACTGAGCAGTTCTTC
CASSELGTSGTEQFF
>few|TRBV19|-|TRBJ2-1
TGTGCCAGTAGTATATTGAGAGGCTCCAGGGGTGAGCAGTTCTTC
CASSILRGSRGEQFF
>-|TRBV19|-|TRBJ2-1
TGTGCCAGTAGTGCGTGGGACACCTACCTCTACAATGAGCAGTTCTTC
CASSAWDTYLYNEQFF
>-|TRBV5-4|-|TRBJ1-6
TGTGCCAGCAGCCCGCGCCCTGCGGGGGACATAAATTCACCCCTCCACTTT
CASSPRPAGDINSPLHF
>-|TRBV9|-|TRBJ2-1
TGTGCCAGCAGCGTAGAGACTGGCAGGATTGGGGGCAATGAGCAGTTCTTC
CASSVETGRIGGNEQFF
>-|TRBV4-2|-|TRBJ1-1
TGTGCCAGCAGCCAAGAGCTACAGGCAGCGATAGCTTTCTTT
CASSQELQAAIAFF
>few|TRBV5-1|TRBD2|TRBJ2-5
TGCGCCAGCAGCCCAGGGACTAGCGGGGGGCAAGAGACCCAGTACTTC
CASSPGTSGGQETQYF
>-|TRBV6-1|-|TRBJ1-1
TGTGCCAGCACCTCCTGGGGGCAGAACACTGAAGCTTTCTTT
CASTSWGQNTEAFF
>-|TRBV10-1|-|TRBJ1-1
TGCGCCAGCGCCAGCACAATGAACACTGAAGCTTTCTTT
CASASTMNTEAFF
>once|TRBV28|TRBD1|TRBJ1-4
TGTGCCAGCAGTCGGGACAGGGGAGAAAAACTGTTTTTT
CASSRDRGEKLFF
>-|TRBV19|TRBD1|TRBJ1-1
TGTGCCAGTAGGCCCCGGGACAGGGGAAGGAACACTGAAGCTTTCTTT
CASRPRDRGRNTEAFF
>-|TRBV10-3|-|TRBJ2-5
TGTGCCATCAGTGAAAATGAGCTAGAGACCCAGTACTTC
CAISENELETQYF
>-|TRBV29-1|TRBD1|TRBJ2-7
TGCAGCGTTATCCACAGGGGTAAAAAAGTGGGCTACGAGCAGTACTTC
CSVIHRGKKVGYEQYF
>-|TRBV27|-|TRBJ2-3
TGTGCCAGCAGTCCCGGATTAGGCCTAAGCACAGATACGCAGTATTTT
CASSPGLGLSTDTQYF
>-|TRBV5-1|TRBD2|TRBJ2-1
TGCGCCAGCACCGGACTAGCGGGCTCCTACAATGAGCAGTTCTTC
CASTGLAGSYNEQFF
>-|TRBV4-1|TRBD1|TRBJ2-7
TGCGCCAGCAGCCAAGATGTTACAGGGGGCCCGTACGAGCAGTACTTC
CASSQDVTGGPYEQYF
>-|TRBV15|TRBD1|TRBJ1-1
TGTGCCACCAGCAGAGGGGGACAGCCCCACACTGAAGCTTTCTTT
CATSRGGQPHTEAFF
>-|TRBV6-1|-|TRBJ2-1
TGTGCCAGCAGTATGAGGTCCTACAATGAGCAGTTCTTC
CASSMRSYNEQFF
>-|TRBV6-5|TRBD2|TRBJ2-1
TGTGCCAGCAGTTACCATGGACTAGTCTCTGAGCAGTTCTTC
CASSYHGLVSEQFF
>-|TRBV5-5|-|TRBJ1-5
TGTGCCAGCAGCTTGACAGGGAGGCAGCCCCAGCATTTT
CASSLTGRQPQHF